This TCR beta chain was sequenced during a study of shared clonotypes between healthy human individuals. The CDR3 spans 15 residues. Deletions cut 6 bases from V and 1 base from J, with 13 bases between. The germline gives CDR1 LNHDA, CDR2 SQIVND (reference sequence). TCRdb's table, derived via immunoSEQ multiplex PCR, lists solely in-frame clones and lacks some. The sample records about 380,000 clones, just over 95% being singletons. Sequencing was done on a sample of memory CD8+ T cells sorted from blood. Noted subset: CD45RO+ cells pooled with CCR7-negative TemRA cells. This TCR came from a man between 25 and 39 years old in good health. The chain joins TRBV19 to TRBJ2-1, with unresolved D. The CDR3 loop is CASSLERQSYNEQFF. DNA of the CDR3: TGTGCCAGTAGCCTCGAAAGGCAGTCCTACAATGAGCAGTTCTTC.